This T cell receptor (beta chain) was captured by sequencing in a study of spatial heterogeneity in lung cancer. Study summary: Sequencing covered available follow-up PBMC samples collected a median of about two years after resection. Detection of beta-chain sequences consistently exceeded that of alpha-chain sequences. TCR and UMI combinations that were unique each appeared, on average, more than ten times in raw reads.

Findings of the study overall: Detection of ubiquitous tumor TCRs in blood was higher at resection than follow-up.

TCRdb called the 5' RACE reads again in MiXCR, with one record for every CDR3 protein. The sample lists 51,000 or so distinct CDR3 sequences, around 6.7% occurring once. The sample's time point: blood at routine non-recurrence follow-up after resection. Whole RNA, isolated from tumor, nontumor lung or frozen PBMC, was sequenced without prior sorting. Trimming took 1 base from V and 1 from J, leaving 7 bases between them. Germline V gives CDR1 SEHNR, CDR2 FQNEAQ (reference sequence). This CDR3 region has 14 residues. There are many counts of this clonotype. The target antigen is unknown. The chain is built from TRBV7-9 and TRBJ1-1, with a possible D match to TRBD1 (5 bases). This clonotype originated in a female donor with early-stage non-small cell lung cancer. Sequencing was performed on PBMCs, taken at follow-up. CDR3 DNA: TGTGCCAGCAGCTTAGGGGGGTGGAACACTGAAGCTTTCTTT. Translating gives CASSLGGWNTEAFF.